This TCR beta chain was identified in a study of technical replicates of blood from four donors. TCRdb keeps only in-frame clones here, not all; method: immunoSEQ multiplex PCR. The repertoire has around 53,000 clones, more than 85% of them found once; the top ten carry 3.5% to 5%. With V trimmed by 6 bases and J by 2 bases, 3 bases remained unmatched. CDR1 is MRHNA, CDR2 SNTAGT, per germline. CDR3 length: 14 amino acids. The sample comprised PBMCs. The TCR originated in a human donor in good health. Some clones in this sample may be carry-over from other donors' samples. V is TRBV6-4 and J is TRBJ2-3, with 9 bases aligning to TRBD2. DNA of the CDR3: TGTGCCAGCAGCCGGACTAGCGACACAGATACGCAGTATTTT. It is translated as CASSRTSDTDTQYF.